This TCR beta chain was captured in a study of blood T cell repertoires in COVID-19. On the study more broadly: PBMCs, B-cell-depleted T cells, or T cells provided the cDNA or gDNA that made up the material.

The assay was immunoSEQ multiplex PCR, and TCRdb's table has in-frame clones only and misses some. The repertoire holds 100,000 to 150,000 clones, with over 75% as singletons. CDR1 is SEHNR and CDR2 is FQNEAQ in the germline V gene (reference sequence). The CDR3 consists of 16 residues. Trimming at V came to 5 bases and at J to 2 bases, leaving 10 bases not matched to a gene. The sequencing input was peripheral blood. The TCR sequence derives from a man in his fifties or sixties with acute or convalescent COVID-19. The gene calls are TRBV7-9 and TRBJ1-2; 8 bases map to TRBD1. The CDR3 reads CASSPGQGTPNYGYTF. The CDR3 nucleotides read TGTGCCAGCAGCCCCGGACAGGGTACCCCCAACTATGGCTACACCTTC.